These 18 T cell receptor beta chains originate from one sample sequenced in a study of OX40 agonist ivuxolimab in advanced cancers. Some clones are missing from TCRdb's copy, which holds only in-frame ones; the method was immunoSEQ multiplex PCR. The data contain more than 75,000 clones, less than 85% of them singletons. Here the sequenced sample was CD4+ or CD8+ T cells sorted from blood, taken in a trial of the OX40 agonist ivuxolimab. The receptor set was obtained from an adult with an advanced solid tumor such as melanoma, head and neck, liver or kidney cancer.

This CDR3 reads CASSQGVGTPYEQYF. CDR3 nucleotide sequence: TGCGCCAGCAGCCAAGGGGTGGGGACTCCCTACGAGCAGTACTTC. This sequence joins TRBV4-1 and TRBJ2-7, with a weak D call TRBD2 (6 bases). The V gene lost 1 base and the J gene lost 2 bases, with 12 bases spanning the gap. CDR1 and CDR2 from the germline V gene are MGHRA and YSYEKL. This CDR3 spans 15 amino acids.

This clone occurred once. The chain employs TRBV7-9 and TRBJ2-3; D might be TRBD1 (6 bases). Germline values: CDR1 SEHNR, CDR2 FQNEAQ (reference sequence). V was trimmed by 3 bases and J by 1 base, leaving 8 bases between them. The CDR3 is 14 residues long. CDR3 residues: CASSLGHRTDTQYF. CDR3 nucleotides: TGTGCCAGCAGCTTGGGACACCGCACAGATACGCAGTATTTT. The variable domain in full, completed from reference TRBV7-9 and TRBJ2-3, reads DTGVSQNPRHKITKRGQNVTFRCDPISEHNRLYWYRQTLGQGPEFLTYFQNEAQLEKSRLLSDRFSAERPKGSFSTLEIQRTEQGDSAMYLCASSLGHRTDTQYFGPGTRLTVL.

The chain links TRBV4-1 to TRBJ2-2, with 10 bases aligning to TRBD1. This CDR3 is built from 15 residues. V trimming: 3 bases; J trimming: 5 bases; junction bases outside the gene matches: 3. Germline lookup yields CDR1 MGHRA and CDR2 YSYEKL. CDR3 sequence (DNA): TGCGCCAGCAGCCAGGGACAGGGGTGGACCGGGGAGCTGTTTTTT. Amino acids: CASSQGQGWTGELFF.

This chain links TRBV19 with TRBJ2-3; D possibly matches TRBD1 or TRBD2 (5 bases each). Germline lookup yields CDR1 LNHDA and CDR2 SQIVND (reference sequence). Between the trimmed V and J ends, which lost 0 bases and 2 bases, there was a span of 9 bases. The CDR3 is made up of 15 amino acids. The CDR3 region is CASSIERGATDTQYF. CDR3 nucleotides: TGTGCCAGTAGTATAGAGAGGGGAGCCACAGATACGCAGTATTTT.

This chain links TRBV6-1 with TRBJ1-1; D is undetermined. CDR3 size: 18 residues. Germline V gene data show CDR1 as MNHNS and CDR2 as SASEGT. Trimming pared 1 base from V and 2 bases from J, leaving 20 bases between. This CDR3 is CASSEGPRSSDGNTEAFF. The CDR3 DNA sequence: TGTGCCAGCAGTGAAGGACCGAGATCGAGCGATGGAAACACTGAAGCTTTCTTT.

This chain uses TRBV11-2 with TRBJ2-2; D is unresolved. V lost 4 bases and J lost 4, with 7 bases in between. The CDR3 runs to 13 residues. The germline V gene has CDR1 SGHAT and CDR2 FQNNGV. This chain's CDR3 is CASSSMVTGELFF. In DNA, the CDR3 is TGTGCCAGCAGCTCTATGGTCACCGGGGAGCTGTTTTTT.

This clone was counted only a few times. The DNA for the CDR3 is TGTGCCAGCAGCTTCCACGACAGGGCTGGCTACACCTTC. Translated: CASSFHDRAGYTF. The rearrangement links TRBV7-9 to TRBJ1-2; 7 bases fit TRBD1. CDR1 is SEHNR, CDR2 FQNEAQ, per germline (reference sequence). This CDR3 region has 13 residues. The J segment lost 7 bases and the V segment lost 3 bases, leaving 5 bases of the junction unmatched.

The genes are TRBV7-9 and TRBJ2-2; 7 positions match TRBD2. With 5 bases clipped from V and 2 bases from J, the junction kept 8 bases outside the gene matches. CDR1 SEHNR and CDR2 FQNEAQ come from the germline V gene (reference sequence). The CDR3 is made up of 16 amino acids. CDR3 residues: CASSPPGGFNTGELFF. CDR3 bases: TGTGCCAGCAGCCCACCGGGGGGTTTTAACACCGGGGAGCTGTTTTTT.

The chain carries TRBV19 and TRBJ2-2; TRBD2 agrees at 8 bases. From germline, CDR1 is LNHDA and CDR2 SQIVND (reference sequence). The CDR3 has 16 residues. Trimming at V came to 3 bases and at J to 4 bases, leaving 7 bases not matched to a gene. This CDR3 reads CASSIRGGAGTGELFF. In DNA form, the CDR3 reads TGTGCCAGTAGTATTCGGGGGGGCGCGGGCACCGGGGAGCTGTTTTTT.

This chain uses TRBV6-5 with TRBJ1-1; 7 nucleotides line up with TRBD1. J lost 5 bases, V lost 2 bases, and 5 bases had no gene match. The CDR3 loop spans 14 amino acids. Germline-derived CDR1 and CDR2 are MNHEY and SVGAGI. CDR3 nucleotides: TGTGCCAGCAGTTACCTCAGGGGGAAAACTGAAGCTTTCTTT. Encoded protein: CASSYLRGKTEAFF.

Concerning this clone: Other DNA sequences from this sample encode an identical CDR3 as well. The chain combines TRBV29-1 with TRBJ2-2; D gene uncertain. The CDR3 spans 12 residues. Germline V gene data show CDR1 as SQVTM and CDR2 as ANQGSEA. The ends were cut back, 6 bases at V and 0 bases at J, with 5 bases in the middle. The CDR3 sequence: CSVGTNTGELFF. The CDR3 bases are TGCAGCGTCGGTACGAACACCGGGGAGCTGTTTTTT.

The chain employs TRBV7-9 and TRBJ2-1; 8 bases are shared with TRBD2. The CDR3 extends over 14 amino acids. V lost 5 bases, J lost 2 bases, and 2 bases stayed unmatched. The V gene's germline CDR1 is SEHNR and CDR2 FQNEAQ (reference sequence). CDR3 amino acids: CASSRGGTYNEQFF. DNA of the CDR3: TGTGCCAGCAGCCGCGGGGGGACCTACAATGAGCAGTTCTTC. The full variable domain, its missing parts supplied by reference TRBV7-9 and TRBJ2-1, is DTGVSQNPRHKITKRGQNVTFRCDPISEHNRLYWYRQTLGQGPEFLTYFQNEAQLEKSRLLSDRFSAERPKGSFSTLEIQRTEQGDSAMYLCASSRGGTYNEQFFGPGTRLTVL.

Here the CDR3 DNA reads TGTGCCAGCAGCCGACCCCCCCACGAGCAGTACTTC. Translation gives CASSRPPHEQYF. V is TRBV7-2 and J is TRBJ2-7; D not resolved. Deletions cut 5 bases from V and 5 bases from J, with 10 bases between. This CDR3 comprises 12 residues. Germline V lookup: CDR1 SGHTA, CDR2 FQGNSA.

The V call is TRBV6-5, the J call TRBJ2-7; D unclear. The CDR3 covers 13 residues. V lost 4 bases, J lost 12 bases, and 19 bases lay in between. Germline V gene lookup returns CDR1 MNHEY and CDR2 SVGAGI. DNA for the CDR3: TGTGCCAGCAGTTCCCCGACACTGAAATGGCTGTACTTC. Its protein product is CASSSPTLKWLYF.

This clone has just a few counts. This chain joins TRBV7-8 and TRBJ2-7, with 9 bases aligning to TRBD1. Germline CDR1 is SGHVS and CDR2 is FQNEAQ. CDR3 size: 14 residues. The V segment lost 1 base and the J segment 3 bases; nucleotides outside the gene matches: 1. CDR3 DNA: TGTGCCAGCAGCTTAGGGACAGGGGTCTACGAGCAGTACTTC. It specifies CASSLGTGVYEQYF.

This clone was counted between two and nine times. V and J are TRBV11-2 and TRBJ1-1; 7 positions agree with TRBD1. Germline CDR1 is SGHAT and CDR2 is FQNNGV. The CDR3 extends over 14 amino acids. Trimming at V came to 4 bases and at J to 2 bases, leaving 4 bases not matched to a gene. The CDR3 bases are TGTGCCAGCAGCTATCAGGGGGTCAACACTGAAGCTTTCTTT. Translating gives CASSYQGVNTEAFF.

The chain uses TRBV7-9 and TRBJ1-1, with D possibly TRBD1 on 5 matching bases. Germline values: CDR1 SEHNR, CDR2 FQNEAQ (reference sequence). Deletions cut 6 bases from V and 0 bases from J, with 8 bases between. This CDR3 has 13 residues. The CDR3 spells CASRGALNTEAFF. Written as DNA, the CDR3 is TGTGCCAGCAGAGGGGCCCTGAACACTGAAGCTTTCTTT.

The chain employs TRBV29-1 and TRBJ2-6, with D possibly matching TRBD1 (6 bases). CDR3 length: 13 amino acids. Trimming removed 6 bases at V and 2 bases at J, with 8 bases between. CDR1 and CDR2 (germline): SQVTM, ANQGSEA. The CDR3 DNA reads TGCAGCGTGCGGACAGCTGGGGCCAACGTCCTGACTTTC. Translation: CSVRTAGANVLTF. Supplemented by reference TRBV29-1 and TRBJ2-6, the full variable domain reads SAVISQKPSRDICQRGTSLTIQCQVDSQVTMMFWYRQQPGQSLTLIATANQGSEATYESGFVIDKFPISRPNLTFSTLTVSNMSPEDSSIYLCSVRTAGANVLTFGAGSRLTVL.